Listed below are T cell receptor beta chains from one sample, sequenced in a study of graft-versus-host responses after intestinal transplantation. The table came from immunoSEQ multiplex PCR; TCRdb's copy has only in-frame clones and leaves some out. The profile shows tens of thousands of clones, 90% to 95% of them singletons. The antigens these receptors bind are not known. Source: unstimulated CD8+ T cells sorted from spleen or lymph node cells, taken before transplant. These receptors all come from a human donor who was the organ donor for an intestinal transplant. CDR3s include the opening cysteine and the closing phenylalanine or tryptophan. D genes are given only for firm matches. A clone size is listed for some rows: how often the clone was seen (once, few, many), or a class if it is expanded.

CDR3 protein: CASSVTGTSGGHSTDTQYF
CDR3 DNA: TGTGCCAGCAGCGTCACCGGGACTAGCGGGGGCCATAGCACAGATACGCAGTATTTT
CDR3 length: 19
clone size: NA
V gene: TRBV7-3
J gene: TRBJ2-3
D gene: TRBD2

CDR3 protein: CASSLGTGPTGELFF
CDR3 DNA: TGTGCCAGCAGCTTAGGGACAGGGCCAACCGGGGAGCTGTTTTTT
CDR3 length: 15
clone size: once
V gene: TRBV11-2
J gene: TRBJ2-2
D gene: TRBD1

CDR3 protein: CAWSTSGGYEQYF
CDR3 DNA: TGTGCCTGGAGTACTAGCGGGGGATACGAGCAGTACTTC
CDR3 length: 13
clone size: NA
V gene: TRBV30
J gene: TRBJ2-7
D gene: TRBD2

CDR3 protein: CASSTGEEGSHSPLHF
CDR3 DNA: TGTGCCAGCAGCACCGGGGAGGAGGGGTCGCATTCACCCCTCCACTTT
CDR3 length: 16
clone size: NA
V gene: TRBV27
J gene: TRBJ1-6
D gene: NA

CDR3 protein: CASTGAMNTEAFF
CDR3 DNA: TGTGCCTCCACGGGGGCGATGAACACTGAAGCTTTCTTT
CDR3 length: 13
clone size: NA
V gene: TRBV30
J gene: TRBJ1-1
D gene: NA

CDR3 protein: CASSQERASGGRTDTQYF
CDR3 DNA: TGTGCCAGCAGCCAAGAGAGGGCTAGCGGGGGGCGGACAGATACGCAGTATTTT
CDR3 length: 18
clone size: NA
V gene: TRBV14
J gene: TRBJ2-3
D gene: TRBD2

CDR3 protein: CASSQGALWNSPLHF
CDR3 DNA: TGCGCCAGCAGCCAGGGGGCCCTCTGGAATTCACCCCTCCACTTT
CDR3 length: 15
clone size: NA
V gene: TRBV4-1
J gene: TRBJ1-6
D gene: NA

CDR3 protein: CASSLTGEGYTF
CDR3 DNA: TGTGCCAGCAGCTTGACAGGGGAGGGCTACACCTTC
CDR3 length: 12
clone size: NA
V gene: TRBV5-4
J gene: TRBJ1-2
D gene: TRBD1

CDR3 protein: CASSLSQGASTDTQYF
CDR3 DNA: TGTGCCAGCAGTTTATCACAGGGGGCATCCACAGATACGCAGTATTTT
CDR3 length: 16
clone size: NA
V gene: TRBV28
J gene: TRBJ2-3
D gene: TRBD1

CDR3 protein: CAWSPAFTDTQYF
CDR3 DNA: TGTGCCTGGAGTCCAGCATTCACAGATACGCAGTATTTT
CDR3 length: 13
clone size: NA
V gene: TRBV30
J gene: TRBJ2-3
D gene: NA

CDR3 protein: CASSSGQGAYNEQFF
CDR3 DNA: TGTGCCAGCAGCTCTGGGCAGGGGGCCTACAATGAGCAGTTCTTC
CDR3 length: 15
clone size: NA
V gene: TRBV7-9
J gene: TRBJ2-1
D gene: TRBD1

CDR3 protein: CASSSGLHNEQFF
CDR3 DNA: TGCGCCAGTAGTAGCGGACTACACAATGAGCAGTTCTTC
CDR3 length: 13
clone size: NA
V gene: TRBV5-1
J gene: TRBJ2-1
D gene: NA

CDR3 protein: CASSERGQSAEAFF
CDR3 DNA: TGTGCCAGCAGTGAAAGGGGGCAGAGCGCTGAAGCTTTCTTT
CDR3 length: 14
clone size: NA
V gene: TRBV6-5
J gene: TRBJ1-1
D gene: TRBD1

CDR3 protein: CASSLDNYGYTF
CDR3 DNA: TGTGCCAGCAGCTTGGACAACTATGGCTACACCTTC
CDR3 length: 12
clone size: once
V gene: TRBV5-5
J gene: TRBJ1-2
D gene: NA

CDR3 protein: CASNPRRDPYEQYF
CDR3 DNA: TGTGCCAGCAACCCGCGGCGGGATCCCTACGAGCAGTACTTC
CDR3 length: 14
clone size: NA
V gene: TRBV5-4
J gene: TRBJ2-7
D gene: NA

CDR3 protein: CASSHLGDSYGYTF
CDR3 DNA: TGCGCCAGCAGCCACCTAGGAGACAGCTATGGCTACACCTTC
CDR3 length: 14
clone size: NA
V gene: TRBV4-3
J gene: TRBJ1-2
D gene: NA

CDR3 protein: CASSFDQGRHEQYF
CDR3 DNA: TGTGCCAGCAGCTTCGACCAGGGTAGACACGAGCAGTACTTC
CDR3 length: 14
clone size: NA
V gene: TRBV5-6
J gene: TRBJ2-7
D gene: NA

CDR3 protein: CDRVGGAGTQYF
CDR3 DNA: TGTGACAGGGTGGGGGGGGCAGGGACCCAGTACTTC
CDR3 length: 12
clone size: NA
V gene: TRBV10-3
J gene: TRBJ2-5
D gene: NA

CDR3 protein: CASSIGGGVTEAFF
CDR3 DNA: TGTGCCAGTAGTATAGGCGGAGGGGTCACTGAAGCTTTCTTT
CDR3 length: 14
clone size: NA
V gene: TRBV19
J gene: TRBJ1-1
D gene: NA

CDR3 protein: CASRNGPFHSSGNTIYF
CDR3 DNA: TGTGCCAGCAGAAACGGACCGTTCCACTCCTCTGGAAACACCATATATTTT
CDR3 length: 17
clone size: NA
V gene: TRBV6-7
J gene: TRBJ1-3
D gene: NA

CDR3 protein: CSGQGYYGYTF
CDR3 DNA: TGCAGCGGGCAGGGATACTATGGCTACACCTTC
CDR3 length: 11
clone size: NA
V gene: TRBV29-1
J gene: TRBJ1-2
D gene: NA

CDR3 protein: CGSTTASLDTDTQYF
CDR3 DNA: TGTGGGAGCACCACGGCTTCCCTCGACACAGATACGCAGTATTTT
CDR3 length: 15
clone size: few
V gene: TRBV30
J gene: TRBJ2-3
D gene: NA

CDR3 protein: CASSERMGQIQGRDTEAFF
CDR3 DNA: TGTGCCAGCAGTGAACGAATGGGACAGATTCAAGGGCGGGACACTGAAGCTTTCTTT
CDR3 length: 19
clone size: NA
V gene: TRBV6-1
J gene: TRBJ1-1
D gene: TRBD1

CDR3 protein: CASSFGTGEPYEQYF
CDR3 DNA: TGTGCCAGCAGCTTTGGGACAGGGGAACCCTACGAGCAGTACTTC
CDR3 length: 15
clone size: NA
V gene: TRBV11-2
J gene: TRBJ2-7
D gene: TRBD1

CDR3 protein: CASSYGRGYYEQYF
CDR3 DNA: TGTGCCAGCAGTTACGGCAGGGGATACTACGAGCAGTACTTC
CDR3 length: 14
clone size: NA
V gene: TRBV6-5
J gene: TRBJ2-7
D gene: NA

CDR3 protein: CASREGQAYEQYF
CDR3 DNA: TGTGCCAGCAGGGAAGGACAGGCCTACGAGCAGTACTTC
CDR3 length: 13
clone size: once
V gene: TRBV2
J gene: TRBJ2-7
D gene: TRBD1

CDR3 protein: CASSQAARTSGISHYNEQFF
CDR3 DNA: TGCGCCAGCAGCCAAGCGGCAAGGACTAGCGGAATATCGCACTACAATGAGCAGTTCTTC
CDR3 length: 20
clone size: NA
V gene: TRBV4-1
J gene: TRBJ2-1
D gene: TRBD2

CDR3 protein: CASSSRDREYEQYF
CDR3 DNA: TGTGCCAGCAGCTCCCGGGACAGGGAATACGAGCAGTACTTC
CDR3 length: 14
clone size: once
V gene: TRBV9
J gene: TRBJ2-7
D gene: TRBD1

CDR3 protein: CASSPTLSEQFF
CDR3 DNA: TGTGCCAGCAGCCCCACCCTTAGCGAGCAGTTCTTC
CDR3 length: 12
clone size: NA
V gene: TRBV2
J gene: TRBJ2-1
D gene: NA

CDR3 protein: CASSPAGAGGPGEQYF
CDR3 DNA: TGTGCCAGCAGTCCCGCGGGGGCGGGGGGGCCCGGAGAGCAGTACTTC
CDR3 length: 16
clone size: NA
V gene: TRBV27
J gene: TRBJ2-7
D gene: TRBD2

CDR3 protein: CASSVGGSSYEQYF
CDR3 DNA: TGTGCCAGCAGCGTTGGGGGCAGCTCCTACGAGCAGTACTTC
CDR3 length: 14
clone size: NA
V gene: TRBV9
J gene: TRBJ2-7
D gene: NA

CDR3 protein: CAISVGGDEQYF
CDR3 DNA: TGTGCCATCAGTGTAGGGGGCGACGAGCAGTACTTC
CDR3 length: 12
clone size: NA
V gene: TRBV10-3
J gene: TRBJ2-7
D gene: TRBD1

CDR3 protein: CASSLTGGPEAFF
CDR3 DNA: TGCGCCAGCAGCTTGACAGGGGGGCCTGAAGCTTTCTTT
CDR3 length: 13
clone size: NA
V gene: TRBV5-1
J gene: TRBJ1-1
D gene: TRBD1

CDR3 protein: CASSETMGGGLGNTEAFF
CDR3 DNA: TGCGCCAGCAGTGAGACAATGGGCGGCGGCTTGGGAAACACTGAAGCTTTCTTT
CDR3 length: 18
clone size: NA
V gene: TRBV10-2
J gene: TRBJ1-1
D gene: NA

CDR3 protein: CAWSWGESQPQHF
CDR3 DNA: TGTGCCTGGAGTTGGGGGGAATCTCAGCCCCAGCATTTT
CDR3 length: 13
clone size: NA
V gene: TRBV30
J gene: TRBJ1-5
D gene: NA

CDR3 protein: CASSLTTNEKLFF
CDR3 DNA: TGTGCCAGCAGCTTGACAACTAATGAAAAACTGTTTTTT
CDR3 length: 13
clone size: once
V gene: TRBV5-6
J gene: TRBJ1-4
D gene: NA

CDR3 protein: CASTLSSSPLHF
CDR3 DNA: TGTGCCAGCACCCTTTCTAGTTCACCCCTCCACTTT
CDR3 length: 12
clone size: NA
V gene: TRBV6-5
J gene: TRBJ1-6
D gene: NA

CDR3 protein: CASKSRTTNEKLFF
CDR3 DNA: TGTGCCAGCAAATCGAGGACAACTAATGAAAAACTGTTTTTT
CDR3 length: 14
clone size: NA
V gene: TRBV6-5
J gene: TRBJ1-4
D gene: NA

CDR3 protein: CASSLRWTNEKLFF
CDR3 DNA: TGCGCCAGCAGCCTCAGGTGGACTAATGAAAAACTGTTTTTT
CDR3 length: 14
clone size: NA
V gene: TRBV4-1
J gene: TRBJ1-4
D gene: NA

CDR3 protein: CASSQGPAPDLNEQYF
CDR3 DNA: TGCGCCAGCAGCCAAGGACCAGCCCCGGACCTCAACGAGCAGTACTTC
CDR3 length: 16
clone size: NA
V gene: TRBV4-3
J gene: TRBJ2-7
D gene: NA

CDR3 protein: CASSYRGGGETQYF
CDR3 DNA: TGTGCCAGCAGCTACAGAGGGGGAGGAGAGACCCAGTACTTC
CDR3 length: 14
clone size: NA
V gene: TRBV5-4
J gene: TRBJ2-5
D gene: NA

CDR3 protein: CASSDPGQGPPGVAGAFVTDTQYF
CDR3 DNA: TGTGCCAGCAGCGACCCGGGACAGGGGCCCCCAGGGGTAGCGGGGGCCTTCGTCACAGATACGCAGTATTTT
CDR3 length: 24
clone size: NA
V gene: TRBV9
J gene: TRBJ2-3
D gene: NA

CDR3 protein: CASRRDSYQPQHF
CDR3 DNA: TGTGCCAGCAGGCGGGACAGTTATCAGCCCCAGCATTTT
CDR3 length: 13
clone size: NA
V gene: TRBV27
J gene: TRBJ1-5
D gene: TRBD1